A single sample is the source of the 27 T cell receptor beta chains below, sequenced in a study of somatic mutations in cytotoxic T cells in rheumatoid arthritis. The method was immunoSEQ multiplex PCR; TCRdb's version includes in-frame clones alone and lacks a portion of them. The table lists around 18,000 clones, roughly four fifths of them singletons. Sequencing input: CD8+ T cells sorted from blood. The receptors come from an adult with rheumatoid arthritis.

There are a few counts of this clone. The chain links TRBV4-2 to TRBJ2-3, with D perhaps assigned TRBD1 or TRBD2 (6 bases each). This CDR3 contains 16 residues. Germline V CDR1 and CDR2: LGHNA, YNFKEQ. V dropped 4 bases and J dropped 4 bases, with 18 bases sitting between them. CDR3 sequence (DNA): TGTGCCAGCAGCCTTACTTTCGGGGGCCTGGCAGATACGCAGTATTTT. This gives the protein CASSLTFGGLADTQYF.

The V and J genes are TRBV6-5 and TRBJ2-2, with TRBD2 matching 7 bases. With 7 bases clipped from V and 1 base from J, the junction kept 0 bases outside the gene matches. Germline CDR1 and CDR2: MNHEY and SVGAGI. CDR3 length: 13 residues. The CDR3 loop is CASTGGNTGELFF. CDR3 DNA: TGTGCCAGCACGGGGGGGAACACCGGGGAGCTGTTTTTT.

The gene calls are TRBV5-6 and TRBJ1-1; no firm D call. Deletions cut 0 bases from V and 6 bases from J, with 9 bases between. The germline CDR1 and CDR2 sequences are SGHDT and YYEEEE. This CDR3 comprises 13 residues. The CDR3 here is CASSLALIPEAFF. The CDR3 DNA follows: TGTGCCAGCAGCTTGGCGTTGATCCCTGAAGCTTTCTTT.

The chain couples TRBV10-3 to TRBJ1-1; D uncertain. The V gene lost 6 bases and the J gene lost 1 base, with 9 bases spanning the gap. The CDR3 length is 13 residues. The germline CDR1 and CDR2 sequences are ENHRY and SYGVKD. In DNA, the CDR3 is TGTGCCATCAGAGACACATCGAACACTGAAGCTTTCTTT. Translation gives CAIRDTSNTEAFF.

The chain carries TRBV27 and TRBJ1-5; no reliable D call. The CDR3 is made up of 13 amino acids. CDR1 MNHEY and CDR2 SMNVEV come from the germline V gene (reference sequence). Trimming took off 6 bases at V and 5 bases at J, with 11 bases between the two ends. CDR3 sequence (DNA): TGTGCCAGCAGGATGAGCGCCTATCAGCCCCAGCATTTT. It encodes CASRMSAYQPQHF.

The J gene is TRBJ1-5, the V gene TRBV4-1, with D possibly TRBD1 on 6 matching bases. V was cut by 1 base and J by 6 bases, with 13 bases left in between. Germline loops: CDR1 MGHRA, CDR2 YSYEKL. CDR3 length: 15 residues. The CDR3, as DNA: TGCGCCAGCAGCCAAGTATACGGGGGGCTTCAGCCCCAGCATTTT. Translating it yields CASSQVYGGLQPQHF.

The chain links TRBV30 to TRBJ1-1; D gene unclear. Trimming took 3 bases from V and 0 from J, leaving 8 bases between them. This CDR3 comprises 13 residues. Germline CDR1 and CDR2: GTSNPN and SVGIG (reference sequence). The CDR3 reads CAWRSVVNTEAFF. CDR3 sequence (DNA): TGTGCCTGGAGATCTGTCGTGAACACTGAAGCTTTCTTT.

This clone was counted a few times. V and J are TRBV9 and TRBJ2-3; D gene unclear. Germline V gene sequence: CDR1 SGDLS, CDR2 YYNGEE. V was trimmed by 4 bases and J by 0 bases, leaving 18 bases between them. CDR3 length equals 17 residues. CDR3: CASSPMRTQLSTDTQYF. The CDR3 bases are TGTGCCAGCAGCCCCATGCGTACCCAACTAAGCACAGATACGCAGTATTTT.

The chain carries TRBV5-8 and TRBJ2-1; D is possibly TRBD1 (7 bases). From germline, CDR1 is SGHTS and CDR2 YDEGEE. V was trimmed by 3 bases and J by 6 bases, leaving 16 bases between them. This CDR3 is built from 15 residues. The CDR3 is CASSSRGAQSNEQFF. The CDR3 DNA reads TGTGCCAGCAGCTCCAGGGGGGCTCAGAGCAATGAGCAGTTCTTC.

V gene TRBV2 combines with J gene TRBJ1-5; weak D call: TRBD1 (5 bases). The CDR3 contains 16 residues. Germline V CDR1 and CDR2: SNHLY, FYNNEI. V was pared by 1 base and J by 4 bases, with 14 bases between. The CDR3 sequence: CASSEEGRDENQPQHF. In DNA, the CDR3 is TGTGCCAGCAGTGAAGAGGGCAGGGACGAAAATCAGCCCCAGCATTTT.

The chain employs TRBV7-9 and TRBJ1-6, with TRBD1 matching 8 bases. V gave up 4 bases and J gave up 7 bases; unmatched junction bases: 3. Germline CDR1 reads SEHNR; CDR2 reads FQNEAQ (reference sequence). The CDR3 consists of 14 residues. CDR3 in amino acids: CASSSTGGNSPLHF. CDR3 coding DNA: TGTGCCAGCAGCTCCACAGGGGGAAATTCACCCCTCCACTTT.

Only one count was recorded for this clone. V is TRBV7-3 and J is TRBJ2-5, with D unclear. V shed 3 bases and J shed 13 bases, with 15 bases lying between them. Looked up from germline, CDR1 is SGHTA and CDR2 is FQGTGA. This CDR3 contains 12 residues. CDR3 loop: CASSFGDLAGYF. The CDR3 DNA sequence: TGTGCCAGCAGCTTCGGAGATTTAGCAGGGTACTTC. The variable domain in full, with the rest retrieved from reference TRBV7-3 and TRBJ2-5, is GAGVSQTPSNKVTEKGKYVELRCDPISGHTALYWYRQSLGQGPEFLIYFQGTGAADDSGLPNDRFFAVRPEGSVSTLKIQRTERGDSAVYLCASSFGDLAGYFGPGTRLLVL.

The rearrangement uses TRBV25-1 and TRBJ2-7; 9 bases agree with TRBD1. The V segment lost 4 bases and the J segment 2 bases; nucleotides outside the gene matches: 9. Germline CDR1 reads MGHDK; CDR2 reads SYGVNS. This CDR3 has 16 residues. The DNA of the CDR3 is TGTGCCAGCAGTGGCCGACAGGGGGAGATTACCTACGAGCAGTACTTC. Amino acids: CASSGRQGEITYEQYF.

The chain links TRBV19 to TRBJ1-1, with TRBD1 as a possible D gene (5 bases). V dropped 6 bases and J dropped 8 bases, with 19 bases sitting between them. CDR1 and CDR2 (germline): LNHDA, SQIVND (reference sequence). The CDR3 sequence is 14 residues long. CDR3 DNA: TGTGCCAGTAGCCACCCGGGGGAACTTAACGAAGCTTTCTTT. Its translation: CASSHPGELNEAFF. Together with reference TRBV19 and TRBJ1-1, the CDR3 gives the full variable domain: DGGITQSPKYLFRKEGQNVTLSCEQNLNHDAMYWYRQDPGQGLRLIYYSQIVNDFQKGDIAEGYSVSREKKESFPLTVTSAQKNPTAFYLCASSHPGELNEAFFGQGTRLTVV.

This chain connects TRBV29-1 to TRBJ1-2, with D possibly matching TRBD1 (5 bases). Germline V gene sequence: CDR1 SQVTM, CDR2 ANQGSEA. CDR3 size: 10 residues. V lost 6 bases to trimming and J lost 10 bases, with 12 bases between them. CDR3 nucleotides: TGCAGCGTCGGAACAGGATTCTACACCTTC. Translating it yields CSVGTGFYTF.

This chain connects TRBV6-6 to TRBJ2-5; TRBD1 matches at 8 bases. Germline-derived CDR1 and CDR2 are MNHNY and SVGAGI (reference sequence). Germline trimming cut 5 bases from V and 0 bases from J; bases unmatched to any gene: 8. The CDR3 length is 16 residues. In DNA form, the CDR3 reads TGTGCCAGCAGTAGCAGGGGGCTAACGTACCAAGAGACCCAGTACTTC. This sequence encodes CASSSRGLTYQETQYF.

This rearrangement joins TRBV27 to TRBJ2-1; 9 bases are a match to TRBD2. Germline V gives CDR1 MNHEY, CDR2 SMNVEV (reference sequence). V lost 6 bases and J lost 7; bases outside the gene matches: 13. This CDR3 spans 16 amino acids. CDR3 sequence reads: CASSPLASGIGNEQFF. The CDR3 DNA is TGTGCCAGCAGCCCCCTGGCTAGCGGGATTGGTAATGAGCAGTTCTTC.

CDR3 sequence: CASSPRTGSSYNSPLHF. The DNA of the CDR3 is TGTGCCAGCAGTCCTCGGACAGGGAGCTCCTATAATTCACCCCTCCACTTT. This chain links TRBV28 with TRBJ1-6, with 8 nucleotides matching TRBD1. The CDR3 extends over 17 amino acids. V lost 5 bases and J lost 0; bases outside the gene matches: 6. Germline V CDR1 and CDR2: MDHEN, SYDVKM. The full variable domain, its missing parts supplied by reference TRBV28 and TRBJ1-6, is DVKVTQSSRYLVKRTGEKVFLECVQDMDHENMFWYRQDPGLGLRLIYFSYDVKMKEKGDIPEGYSVSREKKERFSLILESASTNQTSMYLCASSPRTGSSYNSPLHFGNGTRLTVT.

This chain connects TRBV9 to TRBJ2-7; D uncertain. CDR3 size: 11 residues. The germline gives CDR1 SGDLS, CDR2 YYNGEE. Between the trimmed V and J ends, which lost 3 bases and 13 bases, there was a span of 14 bases. For the CDR3, the DNA is TGTGCCAGCAGCGACGGCTCCGTCCACTACTTC. Translation: CASSDGSVHYF. The whole variable domain, remainder taken from reference TRBV9 and TRBJ2-7, is DSGVTQTPKHLITATGQRVTLRCSPRSGDLSVYWYQQSLDQGLQFLIQYYNGEERAKGNILERFSAQQFPDLHSELNLSSLELGDSALYFCASSDGSVHYFGPGTRLTVT.

The rearrangement joins TRBV19 to TRBJ1-1; D remains ambiguous. The V gene lost 1 base and the J gene lost 3 bases, with 6 bases spanning the gap. This CDR3 contains 13 residues. Germline CDR1 is LNHDA and CDR2 is SQIVND (reference sequence). CDR3 nucleotides: TGTGCCAGTAGTATAGGGAGGTACACTGAAGCTTTCTTT. Its protein is CASSIGRYTEAFF.

The chain carries TRBV19 and TRBJ1-1; the D gene is possibly TRBD1 (5 bases). CDR3 length equals 15 residues. The V end lost 3 bases, the J end lost 2 bases, and 13 bases lay between the germline ends. Germline V gene data show CDR1 as LNHDA and CDR2 as SQIVND (reference sequence). The CDR3 nucleotides read TGTGCCAGTAGTATCGGGCAGGGCTCAAACACTGAAGCTTTCTTT. Encoded protein: CASSIGQGSNTEAFF.

The chain is built from TRBV6-1 and TRBJ2-5; D could derive from TRBD1 or TRBD2 (5 bases each). The germline V and J ends were trimmed by 10 bases and 5 bases, with 23 bases remaining between them. This CDR3 region has 15 residues. Germline V CDR1 and CDR2: MNHNS, SASEGT. CDR3 amino acids: CATPGQSSGVETQYF. The CDR3 bases are TGTGCCACTCCGGGGCAGTCCTCTGGGGTGGAGACCCAGTACTTC.

The chain links TRBV7-8 to TRBJ2-5; D unclear. The DNA end favors TRBJ2-7, so the J call may be wrong. Germline values: CDR1 SGHVS, CDR2 FQNEAQ. The CDR3 extends over 14 amino acids. As DNA, the CDR3 is TGTGCCAGCAGCTTAGGGGTTAGCTCCTACGAGCAGTACTTC. It codes for CASSLGVSSYEQYF.

The sample holds one count of this clone. The chain uses TRBV19 and TRBJ1-1; D is unresolved. V lost 8 bases, J lost 9 bases, and 13 bases lay in between. Germline assignment: CDR1 LNHDA and CDR2 SQIVND (reference sequence). The CDR3 spans 11 residues. Here the CDR3 reads CASSTRLQAFF. Here the CDR3 DNA reads TGTGCCAGTTCGACCCGTTTGCAAGCTTTCTTT.

The chain carries TRBV5-4 and TRBJ2-4; a weak D match, TRBD2 (6 bases). Germline CDR1 SGHNT, CDR2 YYREEE (reference sequence). With 0 bases removed from V and 0 bases from J, the gap between germline ends came to 10 bases. The CDR3 runs to 16 residues. The CDR3 DNA follows: TGTGCCAGCAGCTTGGAGCGGGTCCTAGCCAAAAACATTCAGTACTTC. It is translated as CASSLERVLAKNIQYF.

The chain is built from TRBV6-4 and TRBJ2-5, with D possibly TRBD2 on 7 matching bases. The CDR3 runs to 19 residues. Germline CDR1 is MRHNA and CDR2 is SNTAGT. Between the trimmed V and J ends, which lost 2 bases and 0 bases, there was a span of 22 bases. The CDR3 here is CASSDPGHREGEYQETQYF. In DNA form, the CDR3 reads TGTGCCAGCAGTGACCCCGGACACAGGGAGGGGGAATACCAAGAGACCCAGTACTTC.

This clone was recorded a few times. This chain uses TRBV29-1 with TRBJ2-7; D gene uncertain. Germline CDR1 and CDR2: SQVTM and ANQGSEA. With 4 bases removed from V and 1 base from J, the gap between germline ends came to 11 bases. The CDR3 totals 13 residues. The chain's CDR3 is CSVVPMGSYEQYF. The CDR3, as DNA: TGCAGCGTTGTCCCAATGGGATCCTACGAGCAGTACTTC.